The rows below give T cell receptor beta chains drawn from one sample of a study of T cell responses to AZD1222 COVID-19 vaccine. The protocol was immunoSEQ multiplex PCR, while the TCRdb copy is restricted to in-frame clones and leaves out a portion. The data hold about 140,000 clones, with roughly 92% observed a single time. This sample comprised peripheral blood, obtained on day 0 of AZD1222 vaccination. The receptors derive from an adult in good health. The CDR3 runs from the conserved cysteine through the conserved F or W. A D gene is named only where the DNA matches it firmly. Clone size is shown for a subset of rows, as once, few, many or a class of expanded clone.

V: TRBV19
size: few
J: TRBJ2-1
D: NA
DNA: TGTGCCAGTAGTATAGCCGGGCGGTATGAGCAGTTCTTC
CDR3: CASSIAGRYEQFF

V: TRBV2
size: NA
J: TRBJ2-7
D: TRBD2
DNA: TGTGCCAGCTTACTAGCGGGAGGTCTTGCCTACGAGCAGTACTTC
CDR3: CASLLAGGLAYEQYF

V: TRBV2
size: NA
J: TRBJ1-5
D: NA
DNA: TGTGCCAGCACCAGGGTCAATATGGATCAGCCCCAGCATTTT
CDR3: CASTRVNMDQPQHF

V: TRBV5-5
size: NA
J: TRBJ1-5
D: NA
DNA: TGTGCCAGCAGCTTTGAAGCACAAGGCCTTCAGCCCCAGCATTTT
CDR3: CASSFEAQGLQPQHF

V: TRBV7-9
size: NA
J: TRBJ1-2
D: NA
DNA: TGTGCCAGCAGCCTCTCCGATACTCCTAGGTATGGCTACACCTTC
CDR3: CASSLSDTPRYGYTF

V: TRBV7-8
size: NA
J: TRBJ1-1
D: TRBD1
DNA: TGTGCCAGCAGCGGACCGCTTCAAACAGGGGGACGAGACACTGAAGCTTTCTTT
CDR3: CASSGPLQTGGRDTEAFF

V: TRBV3-1/TRBV3-2
size: NA
J: TRBJ2-5
D: TRBD2
DNA: TGTGCCAGCAGTCTCAGGACTAGCGGGAGGGTAGAGACCCAGTACTTC
CDR3: CASSLRTSGRVETQYF

V: TRBV14
size: once
J: TRBJ2-5
D: TRBD2
DNA: TGTGCCAGCAGCCAAGAGGGAGGGGAAGAGACCCAGTACTTC
CDR3: CASSQEGGEETQYF

V: TRBV3-1/TRBV3-2
size: NA
J: TRBJ1-6
D: TRBD1
DNA: TGTGCCAGCAGCCCACAGGGGTCTCATTCACCCCTCCACTTT
CDR3: CASSPQGSHSPLHF

V: TRBV5-8
size: NA
J: TRBJ1-4
D: NA
DNA: TGTGCCAGCAGCTTGAGGACGGGGGCTTTTGAAAAACTGTTTTTT
CDR3: CASSLRTGAFEKLFF

V: TRBV28
size: once
J: TRBJ1-4
D: NA
DNA: TGTGCCAGCAGTCGGGTAGGGGAAAAACTGTTTTTT
CDR3: CASSRVGEKLFF

V: TRBV27
size: once
J: TRBJ2-7
D: NA
DNA: TGTGCCAGCAGTAAGTTAGAGCGGGTCACCCACGAGCAGTACTTC
CDR3: CASSKLERVTHEQYF

V: TRBV28
size: NA
J: TRBJ2-7
D: TRBD1
DNA: TGTGCCAGCAGATCACCCCGGGACAGTCCCTACGAGCAGTACTTC
CDR3: CASRSPRDSPYEQYF

V: TRBV7-9
size: NA
J: TRBJ2-1
D: TRBD1
DNA: TGTGCCAGCAGCTTGAGAGGACAGGGGGTCAATGAGCAGTTCTTC
CDR3: CASSLRGQGVNEQFF

V: TRBV29-1
size: NA
J: TRBJ1-1
D: NA
DNA: TGCAGCGAATTTGAGGAGAACACTGAAGCTTTCTTT
CDR3: CSEFEENTEAFF

V: TRBV11-3
size: NA
J: TRBJ2-1
D: TRBD2
DNA: TGTGCCAGCAGCACTAGCGGGGGAGGTGAGCAGTTCTTC
CDR3: CASSTSGGGEQFF

V: TRBV5-8
size: NA
J: TRBJ2-7
D: NA
DNA: TGTGCCAGCAGTTTCTATTCCGGGACATCCTACGAGCAGTACTTC
CDR3: CASSFYSGTSYEQYF

V: TRBV9
size: NA
J: TRBJ1-2
D: TRBD1
DNA: TGTGCCAGCAGCGCCGACAGGGGCGGCGGCTATGGCTACACCTTC
CDR3: CASSADRGGGYGYTF

V: TRBV7-9
size: NA
J: TRBJ2-1
D: NA
DNA: TGTGCCAGCAGCCCTACACTGAACAATGAGCAGTTCTTC
CDR3: CASSPTLNNEQFF

V: TRBV5-5
size: NA
J: TRBJ2-7
D: NA
DNA: TGTGCCAGCAGCCGGGACCCCACCTACGAGCAGTACTTC
CDR3: CASSRDPTYEQYF

V: TRBV15
size: NA
J: TRBJ1-5
D: NA
DNA: TGTGCCACGAGGCGACAGTTCAATCAGCCCCAGCATTTT
CDR3: CATRRQFNQPQHF

V: TRBV11-2
size: NA
J: TRBJ2-3
D: NA
DNA: TGTGCCAGCAGCTACAGGGACGGGGCTAGCACAGATACGCAGTATTTT
CDR3: CASSYRDGASTDTQYF

V: TRBV10-3
size: NA
J: TRBJ2-7
D: NA
DNA: TGTGCCATCTCGGATGGAGCGGACAAATCCTACGAGCAGTACTTC
CDR3: CAISDGADKSYEQYF

V: TRBV27
size: NA
J: TRBJ2-7
D: NA
DNA: TGTGCCAGCAGCAAACCTGGCGAGCAGTACTTC
CDR3: CASSKPGEQYF

V: TRBV7-9
size: NA
J: TRBJ2-7
D: NA
DNA: TGTGCCAGCAGCCCCGGCACAGTTCGAGAGCAGTACTTC
CDR3: CASSPGTVREQYF

V: TRBV7-9
size: once
J: TRBJ1-4
D: NA
DNA: TGTGCCAGCAGCTTAATCCTTGAAAAACTGTTTTTT
CDR3: CASSLILEKLFF

V: TRBV5-1
size: NA
J: TRBJ2-7
D: TRBD2
DNA: TGCGCCAGCAGCCCGGGACTAGCGGGGCCCTACGAGCAGTACTTC
CDR3: CASSPGLAGPYEQYF

V: TRBV5-4
size: NA
J: TRBJ1-1
D: NA
DNA: TGTGCCAGCAGCTTGGAAGGGTACGTAGCTTTCTTT
CDR3: CASSLEGYVAFF

V: TRBV14
size: NA
J: TRBJ2-1
D: TRBD2
DNA: TGTGCCAGCAGCCAGGAGACTAGCGGGTCCTACAATGAGCAGTTCTTC
CDR3: CASSQETSGSYNEQFF

V: TRBV2
size: NA
J: TRBJ2-2
D: TRBD2
DNA: TGTGCCAGCAGGCCGGGACTAGTCCCTTCCGGGGAGCTGTTTTTT
CDR3: CASRPGLVPSGELFF

V: TRBV20-1
size: NA
J: TRBJ2-5
D: NA
DNA: TGCAGCGCACGGGAGTTCGAGACCCAGTACTTC
CDR3: CSAREFETQYF

V: TRBV19
size: NA
J: TRBJ1-5
D: NA
DNA: TGTGCCAGTAGTACCCGGGACAACGGGTATAGCAATCAGCCCCAGCATTTT
CDR3: CASSTRDNGYSNQPQHF

V: TRBV28
size: NA
J: TRBJ1-5
D: NA
DNA: TGTGCCAGCGGTTATAGCAATCAGCCCCAGCATTTT
CDR3: CASGYSNQPQHF

V: TRBV5-4
size: NA
J: TRBJ2-3
D: TRBD2
DNA: TGTGCCAGCAGCTTGACGGGGGGGTTGGATACGCAGTATTTT
CDR3: CASSLTGGLDTQYF

V: TRBV7-9
size: once
J: TRBJ1-1
D: NA
DNA: TGTGCCAGCAGCTTTAGTCTGAACACTGAAGCTTTCTTT
CDR3: CASSFSLNTEAFF

V: TRBV28
size: NA
J: TRBJ1-4
D: NA
DNA: TGTGCCAGCAGTTTTCTGGGGACCTCCTGGGAAAAACTGTTTTTT
CDR3: CASSFLGTSWEKLFF

V: TRBV28
size: few
J: TRBJ1-2
D: NA
DNA: TGTGCCAGCAGTTCCGCCTTGTTGTCGGCTGGCTACACCTTC
CDR3: CASSSALLSAGYTF

V: TRBV28
size: NA
J: TRBJ1-1
D: TRBD1
DNA: TGTGCCAGCAGACCAGGGGGATTGAACACTGAAGCTTTCTTT
CDR3: CASRPGGLNTEAFF

V: TRBV3-1/TRBV3-2
size: NA
J: TRBJ1-1
D: NA
DNA: TGTGCCAGCAGCCAAGATTTGCGGGCGGCTGAAGCTTTCTTT
CDR3: CASSQDLRAAEAFF

V: TRBV25-1
size: NA
J: TRBJ1-4
D: NA
DNA: TGTGCCAGCAGAGACTCCGTCGGAGGAGTTTATAATGAAAAACTGTTTTTT
CDR3: CASRDSVGGVYNEKLFF

V: TRBV6-1
size: NA
J: TRBJ2-7
D: NA
DNA: TGTGCCAGCAGTGACAGCAGTAGCATGAAGATCTACGAGCAGTACTTC
CDR3: CASSDSSSMKIYEQYF

V: TRBV24-1
size: NA
J: TRBJ2-1
D: NA
DNA: TGTGCCACCAGTGGCTTTAGCGATGAGCAGTTCTTC
CDR3: CATSGFSDEQFF

V: TRBV5-1
size: NA
J: TRBJ2-5
D: NA
DNA: TGCGCCAGCAGCTTGGCAGACGATAGGGGCGAGACCCAGTACTTC
CDR3: CASSLADDRGETQYF

V: TRBV9
size: NA
J: TRBJ2-2
D: NA
DNA: TGTGCCAGCAGCGTAGTTGATCCCGGGGAGCTGTTTTTT
CDR3: CASSVVDPGELFF

V: TRBV10-1
size: NA
J: TRBJ2-3
D: NA
DNA: TGCGCCAGGAACCGGAGCACTAGCACAGATACGCAGTATTTT
CDR3: CARNRSTSTDTQYF

V: TRBV19
size: NA
J: TRBJ2-5
D: NA
DNA: TGTGCCAGTAGCCGAATACCGGGAACTCAAGAGACCCAGTACTTC
CDR3: CASSRIPGTQETQYF

V: TRBV5-5
size: once
J: TRBJ2-4
D: TRBD1
DNA: TGTGCCAGCAGCGCCGGGACAGGGGGCGCCGATGGAGCCAAAAACATTCAGTACTTC
CDR3: CASSAGTGGADGAKNIQYF

V: TRBV6-5
size: NA
J: TRBJ1-2
D: NA
DNA: TGTGCCAGCAGTTACTCAACTGGGGGTGGCTATGGCTACACCTTC
CDR3: CASSYSTGGGYGYTF